These T cell receptor beta chains were read from a single sample in a study of cytomegalovirus exposure and HLA in healthy donors. Here immunoSEQ multiplex PCR was the method, and the copy in TCRdb shows in-frame clones only, minus some. The sample contains some 170,000 clones, nearly 90% of which appear only once. The sequencing input was PBMCs. The receptors derive from a woman under 30 in good health and CMV-seropositive. Each CDR3 is given with its conserved first and last residue. The order of the fields is J gene, D gene, clone size, V gene, CDR3 protein, CDR3 DNA. D genes are given only for firm matches. Rows give clone size only sometimes, using once, few, many, or a class for an expanded clone.

j_gene: TRBJ1-1; d_gene: NA; abundance: once; v_gene: TRBV27; CDR3aa: CASSPLLEVLQAFF; CDR3nt: TGTGCCAGCAGTCCCCTTTTGGAGGTTCTACAAGCTTTCTTT
j_gene: TRBJ1-2; d_gene: NA; abundance: few; v_gene: TRBV28; CDR3aa: CASSLMGRPYGYTF; CDR3nt: TGTGCCAGCAGTTTAATGGGCAGACCCTATGGCTACACCTTC
j_gene: TRBJ2-7; d_gene: TRBD1; abundance: NA; v_gene: TRBV6-1; CDR3aa: CASSSGQRTEQYF; CDR3nt: TGTGCCAGCAGTTCGGGACAGCGGACCGAGCAGTACTTC
j_gene: TRBJ1-4; d_gene: NA; abundance: NA; v_gene: TRBV27; CDR3aa: CASSLSGIRDGLFF; CDR3nt: TGTGCCAGCAGTTTAAGCGGGATCAGGGATGGACTGTTTTTT
j_gene: TRBJ1-4; d_gene: NA; abundance: NA; v_gene: TRBV9; CDR3aa: CASSASNREQSNEKLFF; CDR3nt: TGTGCCAGCAGCGCGAGTAACAGGGAACAGTCTAATGAAAAACTGTTTTTT
j_gene: TRBJ1-3; d_gene: NA; abundance: once; v_gene: TRBV4-2; CDR3aa: CASSPRGGGSGNTIYF; CDR3nt: TGTGCCAGCAGCCCGCGGGGGGGCGGCTCTGGAAACACCATATATTTT
j_gene: TRBJ1-5; d_gene: TRBD1; abundance: NA; v_gene: TRBV27; CDR3aa: CASSRDAYRGRQAQHF; CDR3nt: TGTGCCAGCAGCCGCGATGCTTACAGGGGGCGTCAAGCCCAGCATTTT
j_gene: TRBJ2-3; d_gene: TRBD2; abundance: NA; v_gene: TRBV5-1; CDR3aa: CASSFPGGTDTQYF; CDR3nt: TGCGCCAGCAGCTTTCCCGGGGGGACAGATACGCAGTATTTT
j_gene: TRBJ2-1; d_gene: TRBD2; abundance: NA; v_gene: TRBV4-2; CDR3aa: CASSQDSRGSGKYNEQFF; CDR3nt: TGTGCCAGCAGCCAAGATTCCAGGGGTAGCGGGAAGTACAATGAGCAGTTCTTC
j_gene: TRBJ1-5; d_gene: TRBD1; abundance: NA; v_gene: TRBV13; CDR3aa: CASSTRTTGINQPQHF; CDR3nt: TGTGCCAGCAGCACTCGGACGACAGGGATCAATCAGCCCCAGCATTTT
j_gene: TRBJ2-3; d_gene: NA; abundance: NA; v_gene: TRBV5-5; CDR3aa: CASSFEQITDTQYF; CDR3nt: TGTGCCAGCAGCTTTGAACAGATCACAGATACGCAGTATTTT
j_gene: TRBJ2-5; d_gene: NA; abundance: NA; v_gene: TRBV5-1; CDR3aa: CASSLALQETQYF; CDR3nt: TGCGCCAGCAGCTTGGCTTTACAAGAGACCCAGTACTTC
j_gene: TRBJ2-3; d_gene: NA; abundance: NA; v_gene: TRBV25-1; CDR3aa: CASSAEAGYSDTQYF; CDR3nt: TGTGCCAGCAGTGCGGAGGCGGGATACTCAGATACGCAGTATTTT
j_gene: TRBJ2-2; d_gene: NA; abundance: NA; v_gene: TRBV27; CDR3aa: CASSSSGPRELFF; CDR3nt: TGTGCCAGCAGTTCATCGGGGCCCCGGGAGCTGTTTTTT
j_gene: TRBJ2-7; d_gene: NA; abundance: NA; v_gene: TRBV21-1; CDR3aa: CASRNRPDVSAGEQYF; CDR3nt: TGTGCCAGCAGGAATCGACCAGACGTATCCGCCGGGGAGCAGTACTTC
j_gene: TRBJ2-3; d_gene: TRBD2; abundance: NA; v_gene: TRBV6-9; CDR3aa: CAGRLAEITDTQYF; CDR3nt: TGTGCCGGCCGACTAGCCGAAATCACAGATACGCAGTATTTT
j_gene: TRBJ1-4; d_gene: TRBD1; abundance: NA; v_gene: TRBV18; CDR3aa: CASSPYPGQGPFF; CDR3nt: TGTGCCAGCTCACCATATCCGGGACAGGGACCGTTTTTT
j_gene: TRBJ1-5; d_gene: NA; abundance: NA; v_gene: TRBV27; CDR3aa: CASSLGVNSNQPQHF; CDR3nt: TGTGCCAGCAGTTTGGGAGTTAATAGCAATCAGCCCCAGCATTTT
j_gene: TRBJ2-7; d_gene: TRBD1; abundance: NA; v_gene: TRBV6-6; CDR3aa: CASSYWNRGAYEQYF; CDR3nt: TGTGCCAGCAGTTACTGGAACAGGGGGGCCTACGAGCAGTACTTC
j_gene: TRBJ2-1; d_gene: TRBD1; abundance: NA; v_gene: TRBV30; CDR3aa: CAWSGQGRPYNEQFF; CDR3nt: TGTGCCTGGAGTGGACAGGGCCGGCCCTACAATGAGCAGTTCTTC